These 9 T cell receptor beta chains share one sample of origin, sequenced in a study of blood T cell repertoires in COVID-19. Here immunoSEQ multiplex PCR was the method, and the copy in TCRdb shows in-frame clones only, minus some. Of 430,000 or so clones in the sample, approximately 90% are singletons; the top ten hold 0.8% to 0.85%. The sequenced sample consisted of peripheral blood. The receptor set was obtained from a man younger than 35 with COVID-19, enrolled during active disease.

This chain links TRBV19 with TRBJ2-1; TRBD2 matches 16 bases. Germline V CDR1 and CDR2: LNHDA, SQIVND (reference sequence). The CDR3 length is 18 residues. V lost 0 bases to trimming and J lost 6 bases; unmatched junction nucleotides: 5. The CDR3 here is CASSIDQGTSGRANEQFF. The CDR3 nucleotides read TGTGCCAGTAGTATAGATCAGGGGACTAGCGGGAGGGCCAATGAGCAGTTCTTC.

V and J are TRBV3-1 (or the pseudogene TRBV3-2) and TRBJ2-7; tentative D call: TRBD2 (6 bases). The CDR3 is made up of 15 amino acids. Trimming cost V 2 bases and J 0 bases, with 11 bases left between them. Germline-derived CDR1 and CDR2 are LGHDT and YNNKEL (reference sequence). CDR3 sequence (DNA): TGTGCCAGCAGCCAACCCGGGACTCGCTCCTACGAGCAGTACTTC. Protein sequence: CASSQPGTRSYEQYF.

The V call is TRBV5-1, the J call TRBJ1-4; TRBD1 matches 8 bases. The CDR3 loop spans 14 amino acids. Trimming removed 7 bases from V and 6 bases from J; junction bases left unmatched: 8. Per germline, CDR1 SGHRS and CDR2 YFSETQ. DNA for the CDR3: TGCGCCAGCCGCCAGGGGGCGCGGGATGAAAAACTGTTTTTT. It encodes CASRQGARDEKLFF. The whole variable domain, remainder taken from reference TRBV5-1 and TRBJ1-4, is KAGVTQTPRYLIKTRGQQVTLSCSPISGHRSVSWYQQTPGQGLQFLFEYFSETQRNKGNFPGRFSGRQFSNSRSEMNVSTLELGDSALYLCASRQGARDEKLFFGSGTQLSVL.

The chain has TRBV29-1 and TRBJ2-2; weak D call: TRBD1 (5 bases). Germline V gene data show CDR1 as SQVTM and CDR2 as ANQGSEA. V lost 6 bases to trimming and J lost 5 bases, with 13 bases between them. This CDR3 contains 13 residues. CDR3 loop: CSVKGLATGELFF. CDR3 DNA sequence: TGCAGCGTGAAGGGGTTGGCGACCGGGGAGCTGTTTTTT.

The chain is built from TRBV7-8 and TRBJ2-7, with 10 bases fitting TRBD2. The germline V gene has CDR1 SGHVS and CDR2 FQNEAQ. The CDR3 is 15 amino acids. After removal of 3 bases from V and 0 bases from J, the junction contained 2 bases not matched to a gene. The CDR3 nucleotides read TGTGCCAGCAGCTTCGGACTAGCGGCCTCCTACGAGCAGTACTTC. This gives the protein CASSFGLAASYEQYF. Full variable domain (rest looked up from reference TRBV7-8 and TRBJ2-7): GAGVSQSPRYKVAKRGQDVALRCDPISGHVSLFWYQQALGQGPEFLTYFQNEAQLDKSGLPSDRFFAERPEGSVSTLKIQRTQQEDSAVYLCASSFGLAASYEQYFGPGTRLTVT.

The chain carries TRBV6-5 and TRBJ1-2; the match to TRBD1 covers 8 bases. CDR1 and CDR2 from the germline V gene are MNHEY and SVGAGI. This CDR3 has 15 amino acids. The trim removed 2 bases at V and 3 bases at J, leaving 5 bases unmatched. The CDR3 reads CASSYGQGGDYGYTF. For the CDR3, the DNA is TGTGCCAGCAGTTACGGACAGGGAGGCGACTATGGCTACACCTTC.

This chain connects TRBV6-5 to TRBJ2-7; D unclear. This CDR3 region has 13 residues. Germline V gene lookup returns CDR1 MNHEY and CDR2 SVGAGI. V was cut by 7 bases and J by 0 bases, with 10 bases left in between. DNA for the CDR3: TGTGCCAGCACCGGTGAGAGCTCCTACGAGCAGTACTTC. Protein: CASTGESSYEQYF.

This clone was counted a single time. The gene calls are TRBV4-2 and TRBJ1-2; 8 nucleotides match TRBD1. From germline, CDR1 is LGHNA and CDR2 YNFKEQ. Trimming at V came to 0 bases and at J to 3 bases, leaving 12 bases not matched to a gene. This CDR3 is built from 18 residues. CDR3 sequence reads: CASSQDRTGIDQDYGYTF. The CDR3 DNA reads TGTGCCAGCAGCCAAGATCGGACAGGGATTGATCAGGACTATGGCTACACCTTC.

The chain has TRBV5-1 and TRBJ2-7; 7 positions match TRBD1. Unmatched junction bases numbered 4, after V lost 0 bases and J lost 4 bases. The CDR3 runs 14 residues. CDR1 is SGHRS and CDR2 is YFSETQ in the germline V gene. In DNA, the CDR3 is TGCGCCAGCAGCTTGGACAGGGGCTCATACGAGCAGTACTTC. This sequence encodes CASSLDRGSYEQYF.